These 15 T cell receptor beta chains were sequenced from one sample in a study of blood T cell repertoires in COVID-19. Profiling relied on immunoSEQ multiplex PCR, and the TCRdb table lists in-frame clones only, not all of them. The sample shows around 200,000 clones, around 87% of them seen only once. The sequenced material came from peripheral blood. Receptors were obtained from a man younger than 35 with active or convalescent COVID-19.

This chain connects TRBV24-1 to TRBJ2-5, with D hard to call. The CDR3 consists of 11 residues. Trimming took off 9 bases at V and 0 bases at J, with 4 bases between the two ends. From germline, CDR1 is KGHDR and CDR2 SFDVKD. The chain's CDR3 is CATGDQETQYF. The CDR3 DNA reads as TGTGCCACCGGAGACCAAGAGACCCAGTACTTC.

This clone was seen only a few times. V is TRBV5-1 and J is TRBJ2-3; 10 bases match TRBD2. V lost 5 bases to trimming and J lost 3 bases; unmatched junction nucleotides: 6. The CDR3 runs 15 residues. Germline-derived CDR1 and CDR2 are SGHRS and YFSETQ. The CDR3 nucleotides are TGCGCCAGCAGTCTAGCGGGGGTGAGGACAGATACGCAGTATTTT. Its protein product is CASSLAGVRTDTQYF. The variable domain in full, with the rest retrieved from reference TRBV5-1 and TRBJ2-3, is KAGVTQTPRYLIKTRGQQVTLSCSPISGHRSVSWYQQTPGQGLQFLFEYFSETQRNKGNFPGRFSGRQFSNSRSEMNVSTLELGDSALYLCASSLAGVRTDTQYFGPGTRLTVL.

In DNA, the CDR3 is TGTGCCAGCAGTGATCAAGTCGGTTCACCCCTCCACTTT. Its protein product is CASSDQVGSPLHF. This sequence joins TRBV25-1 and TRBJ1-6; D call uncertain. The CDR3 consists of 13 residues. Germline V gene lookup returns CDR1 MGHDK and CDR2 SYGVNS. Deletions cut 3 bases from V and 9 bases from J, with 9 bases between. Full variable domain (rest looked up from reference TRBV25-1 and TRBJ1-6): EADIYQTPRYLVIGTGKKITLECSQTMGHDKMYWYQQDPGMELHLIHYSYGVNSTEKGDLSSESTVSRIRTEHFPLTLESARPSHTSQYLCASSDQVGSPLHFGNGTRLTVT.

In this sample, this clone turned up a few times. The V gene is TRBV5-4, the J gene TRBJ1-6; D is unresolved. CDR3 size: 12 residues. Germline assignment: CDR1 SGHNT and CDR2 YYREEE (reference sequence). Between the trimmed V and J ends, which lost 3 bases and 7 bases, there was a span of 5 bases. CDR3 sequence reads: CASSSPNSPLHF. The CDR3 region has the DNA TGTGCCAGCAGCTCTCCCAATTCACCCCTCCACTTT.

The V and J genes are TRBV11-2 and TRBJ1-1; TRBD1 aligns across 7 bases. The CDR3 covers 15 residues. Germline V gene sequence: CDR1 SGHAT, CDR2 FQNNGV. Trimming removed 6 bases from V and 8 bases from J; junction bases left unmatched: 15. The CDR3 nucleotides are TGTGCCAGCAGTTCCGACGGTCACAGGGGACGAGAAGCTTTCTTT. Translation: CASSSDGHRGREAFF.

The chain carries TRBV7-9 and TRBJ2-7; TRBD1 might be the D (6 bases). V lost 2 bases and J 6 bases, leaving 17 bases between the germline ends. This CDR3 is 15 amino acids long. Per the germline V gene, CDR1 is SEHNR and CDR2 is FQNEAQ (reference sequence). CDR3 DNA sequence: TGTGCCAGCAGCTTACAGGGGCCCGGGATTGGCGAGCAGTACGTC. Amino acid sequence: CASSLQGPGIGEQYV.

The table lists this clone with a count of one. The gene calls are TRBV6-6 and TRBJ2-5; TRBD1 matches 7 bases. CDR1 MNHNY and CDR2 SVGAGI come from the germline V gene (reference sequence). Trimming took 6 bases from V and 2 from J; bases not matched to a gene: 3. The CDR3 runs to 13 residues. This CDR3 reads CASRPGQQETQYF. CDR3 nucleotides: TGTGCCAGCAGGCCGGGACAGCAAGAGACCCAGTACTTC.

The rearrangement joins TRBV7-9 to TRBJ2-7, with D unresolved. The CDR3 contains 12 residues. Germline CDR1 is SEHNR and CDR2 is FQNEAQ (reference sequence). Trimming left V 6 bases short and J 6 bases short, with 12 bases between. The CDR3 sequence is CASSREVGEQYV. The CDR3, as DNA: TGTGCCAGCAGTCGCGAGGTGGGCGAGCAGTACGTC.

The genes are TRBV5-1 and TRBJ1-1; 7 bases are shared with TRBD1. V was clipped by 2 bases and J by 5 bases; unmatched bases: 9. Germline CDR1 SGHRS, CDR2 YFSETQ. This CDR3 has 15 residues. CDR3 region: CASSFTGASATEAFF. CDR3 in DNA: TGCGCCAGCAGCTTTACAGGGGCAAGCGCGACTGAAGCTTTCTTT.

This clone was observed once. CDR3 DNA: TGTGCCAGCAGCCCATACCACAGGGATTCAGGAGAGCAGTACGTC. Protein: CASSPYHRDSGEQYV. V gene TRBV2 combines with J gene TRBJ2-7; weak D call: TRBD1 (6 bases). V was cut by 6 bases and J by 7 bases, with 22 bases left in between. CDR1 SNHLY and CDR2 FYNNEI come from the germline V gene. This CDR3 is built from 15 residues.

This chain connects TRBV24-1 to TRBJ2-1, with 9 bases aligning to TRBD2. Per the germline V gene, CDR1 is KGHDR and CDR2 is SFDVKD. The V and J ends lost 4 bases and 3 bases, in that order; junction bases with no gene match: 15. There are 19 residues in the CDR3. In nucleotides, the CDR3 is TGTGCCACCAGTGAGTCCCCTAGCGGGAAGATCGCCCGCTACAATGAGCAGTTCTTC. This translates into CATSESPSGKIARYNEQFF.

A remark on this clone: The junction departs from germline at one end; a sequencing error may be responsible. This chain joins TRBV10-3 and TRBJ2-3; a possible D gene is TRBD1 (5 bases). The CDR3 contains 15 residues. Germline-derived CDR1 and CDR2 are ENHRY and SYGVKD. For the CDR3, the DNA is TGTGCCATCAGTGACGGTCAGGGCGACACAGCTACGCAGTATTTT. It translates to CAISDGQGDTATQYF.

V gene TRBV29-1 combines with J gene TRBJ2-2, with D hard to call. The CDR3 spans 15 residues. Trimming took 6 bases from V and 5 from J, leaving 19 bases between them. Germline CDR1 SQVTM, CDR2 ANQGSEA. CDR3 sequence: CSVTPSGLRTGELFF. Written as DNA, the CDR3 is TGCAGCGTGACACCGAGTGGGTTACGTACCGGGGAGCTGTTTTTT.

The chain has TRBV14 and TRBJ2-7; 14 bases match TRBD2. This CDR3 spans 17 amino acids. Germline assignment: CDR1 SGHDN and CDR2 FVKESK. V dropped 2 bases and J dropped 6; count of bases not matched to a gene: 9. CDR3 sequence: CASSQPGLAGVIGEQYF. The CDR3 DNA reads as TGTGCCAGCAGCCAACCGGGACTAGCGGGAGTTATTGGCGAGCAGTACTTC.

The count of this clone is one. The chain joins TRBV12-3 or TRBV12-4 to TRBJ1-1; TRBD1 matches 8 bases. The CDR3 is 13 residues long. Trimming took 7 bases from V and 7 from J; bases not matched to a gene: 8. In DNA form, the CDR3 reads TGTGCCAGCAACCTCGAACAGGGGGATGAAGCTTTCTTT. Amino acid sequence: CASNLEQGDEAFF.